The subject of this entry is one T cell receptor beta chain. This sample was taken from a study of cytomegalovirus exposure and HLA in healthy donors. V lost 1 base, J lost 4 bases, and 8 bases lay in between. From germline, CDR1 is SGHTA and CDR2 FQGNSA. The CDR3 has 13 residues. With 60 Vbeta and 13 Jbeta primers, the PCR was carried out. The authors' processing: As a later analysis found, there were around 86 million unique TCR beta chains, of which roughly 11 million were shared. Here immunoSEQ multiplex PCR was the method, and the copy in TCRdb shows in-frame clones only, minus some. That table furnishes V, J and clone size, whereas the DNA furnished D and trimming. This sample carries about 100,000 clones, around 80% of them seen once, and the ten largest clones take 0.6% to 0.95%.

This clonotype was obtained from a woman aged 55-70 years in good health and CMV-seronegative. What was sequenced was PBMCs. The gene calls are TRBV7-2 and TRBJ2-7; the D is unclear. DNA of the CDR3: TGTGCCAGCAGCTTAGGGTGGCGGTACGAGCAGTACTTC. It translates to CASSLGWRYEQYF. Using reference TRBV7-2 and TRBJ2-7 for the parts outside the CDR3, the full variable domain is GAGVSQSPSNKVTEKGKDVELRCDPISGHTALYWYRQSLGQGLEFLIYFQGNSAPDKSGLPSDRFSAERTGGSVSTLTIQRTQQEDSAVYLCASSLGWRYEQYFGPGTRLTVT.